This TCR beta chain emerged from a study of identical twins. Study-level findings and limits: For out-of-frame beta sequences, excess twin sharing was weaker. Modelling approaches yielded underestimates of out-of-frame TCR alpha sharing between monozygotic twins.

In germline, CDR1 is SNHLY, CDR2 FYNNEI. The CDR3 length is 14 residues. Unmatched junction bases numbered 5, after V lost 6 bases and J lost 2 bases. TCRdb re-analysed the 5' RACE reads in MiXCR, keeping a single row per CDR3 protein. The sample contains about 530,000 distinct CDR3 sequences, around 15% of which appear only once. Only a few counts were recorded for this clonotype. The antigen remains undetermined. These same records also appear under a second study, on yellow fever vaccine responses in identical twins.

This receptor was taken from a woman between 18 and 29 years old in good health. The chain has TRBV2 and TRBJ2-3; TRBD1 aligns across 7 bases. The sample was CD4+ T cells sorted from blood. The CDR3 nucleotides are TGTGCCAGCAGAAGACAGGGTTTCACAGATACGCAGTATTTT. Amino acid sequence: CASRRQGFTDTQYF.